This T cell receptor beta chain was captured in a study of blood T cell repertoires in COVID-19. About the research overall: The study drew acute and convalescent COVID-19 samples from the United States, Italy and Spain. The cDNA or gDNA used as material had been derived from T cells, B-cell-depleted T cells, or PBMCs.

The V end was cut by 0 bases, the J end by 10 bases, with 12 bases between. Germline V gene lookup returns CDR1 LGHDT and CDR2 YNNKEL (reference sequence). The CDR3 is made up of 13 amino acids. How the authors handled the data: Amplification of reference gene primers was used by the study to estimate nucleated cell counts. The protocol was immunoSEQ multiplex PCR, while the TCRdb copy is restricted to in-frame clones and leaves out a portion. V and J calls and clone size are given by that table; D and trimming were obtained from the DNA. This repertoire shows 100,000 to 150,000 clones, around 83% found once; its top ten account for about a tenth.

V gene TRBV3-1 (or the pseudogene TRBV3-2) combines with J gene TRBJ2-5; D unclear. This clonotype originated in a man aged 35 to 55 with active or convalescent COVID-19. The sample taken for sequencing was peripheral blood. CDR3 sequence: CASSQDRMADQYF. For the CDR3, the DNA is TGTGCCAGCAGCCAAGATCGTATGGCGGACCAGTACTTC.